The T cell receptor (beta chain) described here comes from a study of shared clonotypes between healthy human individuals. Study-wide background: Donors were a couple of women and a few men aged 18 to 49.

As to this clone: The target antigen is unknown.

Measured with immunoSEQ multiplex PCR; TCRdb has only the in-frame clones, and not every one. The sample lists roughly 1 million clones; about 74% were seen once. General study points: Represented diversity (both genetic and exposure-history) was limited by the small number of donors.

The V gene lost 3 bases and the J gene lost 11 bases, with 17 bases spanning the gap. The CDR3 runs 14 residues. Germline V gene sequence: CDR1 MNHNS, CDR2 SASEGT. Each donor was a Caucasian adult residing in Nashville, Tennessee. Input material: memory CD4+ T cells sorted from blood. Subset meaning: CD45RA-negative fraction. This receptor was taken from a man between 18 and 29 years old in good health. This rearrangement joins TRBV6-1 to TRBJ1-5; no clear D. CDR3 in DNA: TGTGCCAGCAGTGATCCTCTACTCGGAGTAGCCCAGCATTTT. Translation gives CASSDPLLGVAQHF.